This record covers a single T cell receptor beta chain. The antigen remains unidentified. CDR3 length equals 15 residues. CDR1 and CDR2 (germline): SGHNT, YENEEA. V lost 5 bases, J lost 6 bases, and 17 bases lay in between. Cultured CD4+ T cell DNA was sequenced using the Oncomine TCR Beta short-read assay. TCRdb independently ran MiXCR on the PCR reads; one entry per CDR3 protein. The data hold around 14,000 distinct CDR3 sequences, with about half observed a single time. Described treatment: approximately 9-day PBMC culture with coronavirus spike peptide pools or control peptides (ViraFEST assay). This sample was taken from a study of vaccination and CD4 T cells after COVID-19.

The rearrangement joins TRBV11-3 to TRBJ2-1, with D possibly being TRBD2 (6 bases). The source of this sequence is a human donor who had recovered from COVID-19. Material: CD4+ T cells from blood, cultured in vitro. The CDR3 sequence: CASSARGLLGNEQFF. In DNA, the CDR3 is TGTGCCAGCAGCGCGAGGGGACTCCTAGGCAATGAGCAGTTCTTC.